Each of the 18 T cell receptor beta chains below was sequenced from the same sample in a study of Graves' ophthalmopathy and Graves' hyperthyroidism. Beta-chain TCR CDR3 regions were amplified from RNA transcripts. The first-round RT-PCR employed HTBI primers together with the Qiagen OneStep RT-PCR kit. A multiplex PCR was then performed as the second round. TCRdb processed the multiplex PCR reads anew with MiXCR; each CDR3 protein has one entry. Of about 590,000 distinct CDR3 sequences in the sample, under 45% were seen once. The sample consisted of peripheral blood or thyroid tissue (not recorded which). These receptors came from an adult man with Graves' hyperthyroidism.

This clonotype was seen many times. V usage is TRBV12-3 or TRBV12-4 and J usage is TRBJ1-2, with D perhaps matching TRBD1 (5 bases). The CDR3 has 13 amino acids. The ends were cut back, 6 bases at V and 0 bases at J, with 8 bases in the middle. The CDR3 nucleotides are TGTGCCAGCAGCTTGACAGCTAACTATGGCTACACCTTC. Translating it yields CASSLTANYGYTF.

The CDR3 here is CATTPSRAGGETQYF. The CDR3, as DNA: TGTGCCACCACCCCGAGTCGAGCGGGAGGGGAGACCCAGTACTTC. The rearrangement uses TRBV15 and TRBJ2-5; 10 bases match TRBD2. This CDR3 has 15 amino acids. The germline gives CDR1 LNHNV, CDR2 YYDKDF (reference sequence). The ends lost 7 bases at V and 5 bases at J; junction bases unmatched: 10. Together with reference TRBV15 and TRBJ2-5, the CDR3 gives the full variable domain: DAMVIQNPRYQVTQFGKPVTLSCSQTLNHNVMYWYQQKSSQAPKLLFHYYDKDFNNEADTPDNFQSRRPNTSFCFLDIRSPGLGDTAMYLCATTPSRAGGETQYFGPGTRLLVL.

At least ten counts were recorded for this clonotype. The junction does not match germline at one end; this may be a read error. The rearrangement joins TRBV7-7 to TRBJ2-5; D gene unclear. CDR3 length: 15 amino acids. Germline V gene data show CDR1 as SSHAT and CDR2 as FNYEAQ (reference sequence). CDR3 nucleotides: TGTGCTAGCAGCTTAGGTACAGACTTTCAAGAGACCCAGTACTTC. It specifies CASSLGTDFQETQYF.

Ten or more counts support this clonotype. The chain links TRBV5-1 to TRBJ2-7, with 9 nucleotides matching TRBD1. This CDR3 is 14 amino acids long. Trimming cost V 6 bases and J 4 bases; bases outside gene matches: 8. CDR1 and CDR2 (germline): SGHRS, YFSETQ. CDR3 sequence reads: CASTPVGTGYEQYF. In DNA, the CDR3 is TGCGCCAGCACACCGGTCGGGACAGGGTACGAGCAGTACTTC.

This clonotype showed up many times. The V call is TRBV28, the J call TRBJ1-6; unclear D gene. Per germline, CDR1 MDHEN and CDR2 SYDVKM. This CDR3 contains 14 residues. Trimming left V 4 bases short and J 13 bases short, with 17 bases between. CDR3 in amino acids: CASSYHMPTPPLHF. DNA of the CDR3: TGTGCCAGCAGTTACCACATGCCGACCCCCCCCCTCCACTTT.

The CDR3 sequence is CASSEVGRDGYTF. The CDR3 coding sequence is TGCGCCAGCAGTGAAGTGGGACGGGATGGCTACACCTTC. The V and J genes are TRBV10-2 and TRBJ1-2; D may be TRBD1 (5 bases). V lost 3 bases, J lost 6 bases, and 11 bases lay in between. Germline CDR1 WSHSY, CDR2 SAAADI. The CDR3 is made up of 13 amino acids.

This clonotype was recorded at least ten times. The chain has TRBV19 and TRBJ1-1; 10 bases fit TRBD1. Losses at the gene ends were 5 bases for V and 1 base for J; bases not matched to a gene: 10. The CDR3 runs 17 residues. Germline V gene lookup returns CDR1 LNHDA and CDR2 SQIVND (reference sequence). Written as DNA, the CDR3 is TGTGCCAGTAGTCCACGCCGGGACAGGGGATGGAACACTGAAGCTTTCTTT. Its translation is CASSPRRDRGWNTEAFF.

DNA of the CDR3: TGTGCCAGCAAAAAGGACCCCACAGATACGCAGTATTTT. Its translation is CASKKDPTDTQYF. The rearrangement joins TRBV7-3 to TRBJ2-3, with unresolved D. Trimming removed 7 bases from V and 2 bases from J, with 10 bases in between. The CDR3 has 13 amino acids. CDR1 SGHTA and CDR2 FQGTGA come from the germline V gene.

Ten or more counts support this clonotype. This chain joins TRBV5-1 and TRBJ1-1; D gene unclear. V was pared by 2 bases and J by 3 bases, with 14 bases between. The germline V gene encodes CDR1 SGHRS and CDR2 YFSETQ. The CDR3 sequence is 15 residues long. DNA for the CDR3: TGCGCCAGCAGCTTCTCGGCGGGGTCGGACACTGAAGCTTTCTTT. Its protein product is CASSFSAGSDTEAFF. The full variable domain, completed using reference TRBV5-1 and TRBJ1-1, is KAGVTQTPRYLIKTRGQQVTLSCSPISGHRSVSWYQQTPGQGLQFLFEYFSETQRNKGNFPGRFSGRQFSNSRSEMNVSTLELGDSALYLCASSFSAGSDTEAFFGQGTRLTVV.

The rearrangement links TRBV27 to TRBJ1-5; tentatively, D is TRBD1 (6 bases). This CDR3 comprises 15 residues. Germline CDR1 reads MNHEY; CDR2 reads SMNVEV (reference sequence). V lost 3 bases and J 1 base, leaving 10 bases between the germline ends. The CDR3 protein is CASSFYGQSNQPQHF. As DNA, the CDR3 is TGTGCCAGCAGTTTCTATGGACAGAGCAATCAGCCCCAGCATTTT.

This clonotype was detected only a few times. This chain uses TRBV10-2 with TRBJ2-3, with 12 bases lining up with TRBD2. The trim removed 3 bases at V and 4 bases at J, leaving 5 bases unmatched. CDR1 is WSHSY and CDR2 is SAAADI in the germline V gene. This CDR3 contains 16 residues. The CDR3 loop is CASSEASGGVSDTQYF. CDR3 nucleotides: TGCGCCAGCAGTGAAGCTAGCGGGGGGGTCTCAGATACGCAGTATTTT.

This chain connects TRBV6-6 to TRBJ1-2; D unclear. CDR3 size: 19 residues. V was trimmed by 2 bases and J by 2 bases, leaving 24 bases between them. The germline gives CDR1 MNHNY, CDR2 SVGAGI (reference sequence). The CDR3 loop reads CASSYSGVPDRVNNYGYTF. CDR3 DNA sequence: TGTGCCAGCAGTTACAGTGGGGTTCCGGACCGAGTGAACAACTATGGCTACACCTTC.

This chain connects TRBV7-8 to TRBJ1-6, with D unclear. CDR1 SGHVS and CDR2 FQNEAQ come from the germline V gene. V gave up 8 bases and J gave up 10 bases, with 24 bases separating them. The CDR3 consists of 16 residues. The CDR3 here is CASSPSLPVDGSPLHF. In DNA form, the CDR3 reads TGTGCCAGCTCACCATCGCTGCCCGTGGATGGCTCACCCCTCCACTTT.

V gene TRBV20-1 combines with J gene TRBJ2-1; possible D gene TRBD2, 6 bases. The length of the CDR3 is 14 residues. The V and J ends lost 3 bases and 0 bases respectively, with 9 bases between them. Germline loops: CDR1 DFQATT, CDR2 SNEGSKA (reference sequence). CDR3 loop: CSARGGASYNEQFF. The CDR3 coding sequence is TGCAGTGCTAGGGGCGGGGCCTCCTACAATGAGCAGTTCTTC.

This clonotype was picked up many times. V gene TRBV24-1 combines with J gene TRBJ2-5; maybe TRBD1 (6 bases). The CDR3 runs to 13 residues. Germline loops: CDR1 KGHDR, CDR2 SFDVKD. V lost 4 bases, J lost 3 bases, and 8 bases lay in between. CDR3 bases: TGTGCCACCAGTGAAGCAGGGGAAGAGACCCAGTACTTC. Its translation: CATSEAGEETQYF.

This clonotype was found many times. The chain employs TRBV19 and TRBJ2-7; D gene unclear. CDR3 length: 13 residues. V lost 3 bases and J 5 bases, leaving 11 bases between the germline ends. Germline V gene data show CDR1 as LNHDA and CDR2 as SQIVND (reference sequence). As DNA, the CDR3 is TGTGCCAGTAGTATGTCAGGTTTCGACGAGCAGTACTTC. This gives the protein CASSMSGFDEQYF.

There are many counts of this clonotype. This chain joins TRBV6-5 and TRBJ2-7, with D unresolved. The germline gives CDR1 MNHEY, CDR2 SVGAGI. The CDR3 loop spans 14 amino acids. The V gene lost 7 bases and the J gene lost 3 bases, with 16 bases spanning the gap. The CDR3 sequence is CASTDFGGNYEQYF. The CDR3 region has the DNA TGTGCCAGCACCGATTTCGGCGGAAACTACGAGCAGTACTTC.

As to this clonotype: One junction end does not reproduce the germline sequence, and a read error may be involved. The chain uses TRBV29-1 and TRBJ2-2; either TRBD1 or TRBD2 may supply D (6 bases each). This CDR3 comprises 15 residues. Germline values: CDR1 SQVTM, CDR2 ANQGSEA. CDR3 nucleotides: TGCGGCGTTGCCCCGGGGGCCACGAACACCGGGGAGCTGTTTTTT. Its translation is CGVAPGATNTGELFF.